These 19 T cell receptor beta chains originate from one sample sequenced in a study of blood T cells in healthy people across ages. It was with a sample-barcoded 5' primer and a J-beta primer mix that a second PCR of roughly 7 to 12 cycles was run. TCRdb called the 5' RACE reads again in MiXCR, with one record for every CDR3 protein. The sample contains 920,000 or so distinct CDR3 sequences, 40% to 50% of which appear only once. Sequencing was done on a sample of blood. The receptors shown here come from a woman between 55 and 75 years old in good health.

On this clonotype: The junction shows a germline mismatch at one end, possibly a read error. This chain connects TRBV12-3 or TRBV12-4 to TRBJ2-1; 11 nucleotides align to TRBD2. CDR3 size: 16 residues. CDR3: CASSSGTSGGPNEQFF. Written as DNA, the CDR3 is TGTGCCAGCAGTTCGGGGACTAGCGGAGGACCGAATGAGCAGTTTTTC.

The chain has TRBV20-1 and TRBJ1-5; 7 bases match TRBD1. Germline V gene lookup returns CDR1 DFQATT and CDR2 SNEGSKA (reference sequence). Trimming cost V 5 bases and J 4 bases; bases outside gene matches: 11. The CDR3 contains 15 residues. CDR3 coding DNA: TGCAGTGCTCGGGGCGGGACAGCCGATAATCAGCCCCAGCATTTT. It codes for CSARGGTADNQPQHF.

Worth noting for this clonotype: A read error may produce the germline difference seen at one junction end. The rearrangement links TRBV2 to TRBJ1-2, with D unresolved. The CDR3 length is 13 residues. The germline CDR1 and CDR2 sequences are SNHLY and FYNNEI. As DNA, the CDR3 is TGTGCCGGCAGTGAGTCCCGAGTCTATGGCTACACCTTC. Translated, it gives CAGSESRVYGYTF.

The sample holds many counts of this clonotype. This chain links TRBV29-1 with TRBJ2-3; no definite D call. The ends were cut back, 6 bases at V and 5 bases at J, with 15 bases in the middle. Per germline, CDR1 SQVTM and CDR2 ANQGSEA. The CDR3 is made up of 13 amino acids. CDR3 residues: CSVLPQGRDTQYF. In nucleotides, the CDR3 is TGCAGCGTCCTACCCCAAGGCAGAGATACGCAGTATTTT.

Turning to this clonotype: The germline gene is not matched at one end of the junction; a read error may be the cause. The rearrangement joins TRBV11-2 to TRBJ1-2, with D uncertain. This CDR3 region has 13 residues. Germline V gene lookup returns CDR1 SGHAT and CDR2 FQNNGV. This CDR3 is CVSSSRTNYGYTF. CDR3 bases: TGTGTCAGCAGCTCCCGGACTAACTATGGCTACACCTTC. Full variable domain (missing parts from reference TRBV11-2 and TRBJ1-2): EAGVAQSPRYKIIEKRQSVAFWCNPISGHATLYWYQQILGQGPKLLIQFQNNGVVDDSQLPKDRFSAERLKGVDSTLKIQPAKLEDSAVYLCVSSSRTNYGYTFGSGTRLTVV.

For this clonotype: With a much larger clone just one base away, this may be a read error. The rearrangement joins TRBV20-1 to TRBJ2-6; D might be TRBD1 (5 bases). Germline V gives CDR1 DFQATT, CDR2 SNEGSKA (reference sequence). The CDR3 length is 14 residues. CDR3 sequence (DNA): TGCAGTGCAAGGCAGGGCTCTGGGGCCCACGTCCTGACTTTC. Encoded protein: CSARQGSGAHVLTF.

This chain links TRBV2 with TRBJ1-5; the D gene is possibly TRBD1 (5 bases). The CDR3 runs to 16 residues. Trimming took off 3 bases at V and 2 bases at J, with 14 bases between the two ends. The germline V gene encodes CDR1 SNHLY and CDR2 FYNNEI. This CDR3 is CASSERSGGGNQPQHF. As DNA, the CDR3 is TGTGCCAGCAGTGAGAGATCCGGAGGGGGCAATCAGCCCCAGCATTTT.

A word on this clonotype: A read error may produce the germline difference seen at one junction end. The chain is built from TRBV14 and TRBJ2-1; D is uncertain. The CDR3 loop spans 13 amino acids. Germline CDR1 and CDR2: SGHDN and FVKESK. CDR3 bases: TGTGCCAGCAACCAAGGATGGAACAATGAGCAGTTCTTC. It encodes CASNQGWNNEQFF.

As concerns this clonotype: Mismatch with germline at one junction end may stem from a read error. The chain carries TRBV3-1 and TRBJ1-4; possibly TRBD1 for D (5 bases). The CDR3 has 14 residues. Germline CDR1 is LGHDT and CDR2 is YNNKEL (reference sequence). DNA of the CDR3: TGCGCCAGCAGCCAAGATGGCAGGGTGGCAAAACTGTTTTTT. As protein: CASSQDGRVAKLFF.

The chain recombines TRBV4-1 with TRBJ2-7; D uncertain. The CDR3 totals 16 residues. Trimming took 1 base from V and 0 from J, leaving 13 bases between them. Germline values: CDR1 MGHRA, CDR2 YSYEKL. The CDR3 sequence: CASSQGYGSYSYEQYF. CDR3 coding DNA: TGCGCCAGCAGCCAAGGATATGGCAGTTACTCCTACGAGCAGTACTTC.

Written as DNA, the CDR3 is TGTGCCAGCAGTTGGGCGGGGTCCACTAGCACAGATACGCAGTATTTT. Its protein product is CASSWAGSTSTDTQYF. The V gene is TRBV6-5, the J gene TRBJ2-3, with a possible D match to TRBD2 (6 bases). CDR1 MNHEY and CDR2 SVGAGI come from the germline V gene. The CDR3 totals 16 residues. V was trimmed by 4 bases and J by 0 bases, leaving 14 bases between them.

The V call is TRBV7-2, the J call TRBJ2-5; 10 nucleotides line up with TRBD2. This CDR3 has 15 residues. V gave up 5 bases and J gave up 2 bases; unmatched junction bases: 5. CDR1 is SGHTA and CDR2 is FQGNSA in the germline V gene. CDR3 nucleotide sequence: TGTGCCAGCAGCGCTGGGACTAGCGTTCAAGAGACCCAGTACTTC. Encoded protein: CASSAGTSVQETQYF.

The chain has TRBV18 and TRBJ2-1; 9 bases agree with TRBD2. CDR3 size: 18 residues. CDR1 and CDR2 from the germline V gene are KGHSH and LQKENI. V lost 0 bases and J lost 3; bases outside the gene matches: 9. CDR3 nucleotides: TGTGCCAGCTCACCACCGGTGGAGCGGGAGGAGATCTACAATGAGCAGTTCTTC. It yields the protein CASSPPVEREEIYNEQFF. Full variable domain (rest looked up from reference TRBV18 and TRBJ2-1): NAGVMQNPRHLVRRRGQEARLRCSPMKGHSHVYWYRQLPEEGLKFMVYLQKENIIDESGMPKERFSAEFPKEGPSILRIQQVVRGDSAAYFCASSPPVEREEIYNEQFFGPGTRLTVL.

This chain connects TRBV7-8 to TRBJ2-7; 7 positions match TRBD1. Unmatched junction bases numbered 9, after V lost 1 base and J lost 3 bases. CDR1 is SGHVS, CDR2 FQNEAQ, per germline. CDR3 length equals 16 residues. CDR3 nucleotide sequence: TGTGCCAGCAGCTTAGTAGGGGGACAGAGGATCTACGAGCAGTACTTC. Residues: CASSLVGGQRIYEQYF.

The rearrangement joins TRBV20-1 to TRBJ2-1, with 12 bases that match TRBD1. Looked up from germline, CDR1 is DFQATT and CDR2 is SNEGSKA (reference sequence). Trimming at V came to 0 bases and at J to 4 bases, leaving 10 bases not matched to a gene. This CDR3 has 18 residues. The DNA of the CDR3 is TGCAGTGCTAGAGATCAGACGCCGGGACAGGGGGCTTACAATGAGCAGTTCTTC. Protein: CSARDQTPGQGAYNEQFF.

The CDR3 sequence: CASSQMTGDTGEQYF. The CDR3 coding sequence is TGTGCCAGCAGCCAAATGACCGGGGACACGGGGGAGCAGTACTTC. The chain links TRBV3-1 to TRBJ2-4; perhaps D is TRBD1 or TRBD2 (6 bases each). Germline-derived CDR1 and CDR2 are LGHDT and YNNKEL (reference sequence). The CDR3 length is 15 residues. V gave up 2 bases and J gave up 13 bases, with 21 bases separating them.

The J gene is TRBJ2-7, the V gene TRBV12-3 or TRBV12-4, with D maybe TRBD1 (6 bases). V was shortened by 7 bases and J by 8 bases, with 12 bases between the two germline ends. This CDR3 is built from 11 residues. The CDR3 bases are TGTGCCAGCAAGACCGGGACACAGCAGTACTTC. Protein sequence: CASKTGTQQYF.

CDR3 sequence: CASSLFPGTTDTQYF. The CDR3 region has the DNA TGCGCCAGCAGCTTGTTTCCAGGGACGACAGATACGCAGTATTTT. This chain links TRBV5-1 with TRBJ2-3; possibly TRBD1 or TRBD2 for D (5 bases each). Per the germline V gene, CDR1 is SGHRS and CDR2 is YFSETQ. The CDR3 has 15 residues. V was clipped by 1 base and J by 3 bases, with 12 bases between them.

This clonotype was counted once. V is TRBV15 and J is TRBJ2-7; D remains unclear. The ends were cut back, 4 bases at V and 1 base at J, with 14 bases in the middle. This CDR3 has 15 amino acids. The germline CDR1 and CDR2 sequences are LNHNV and YYDKDF (reference sequence). In DNA, the CDR3 is TGTGCCACCAGCAAAGGGTTCGGACGGTCCTACGAGCAGTACTTC. This gives the protein CATSKGFGRSYEQYF.